Each of the 8 T cell receptor beta chains below was sequenced from the same sample in a study of T-cell memory formation after mild COVID-19. From the 5' RACE reads, TCRdb called clonotypes with MiXCR, one entry per CDR3 protein. The table lists fewer than 140,000 distinct CDR3 sequences, 15% to 20% of them singletons. The sequencing sample was made of PBMCs or a T cell subset sorted from them (not recorded which). These receptors were obtained from an adult woman who had mild COVID-19 (a few samples of this study predate the infection). Cell type and time point are not known.

This chain joins TRBV24-1 and TRBJ2-2; 12 bases line up with TRBD1. This CDR3 comprises 16 residues. The V gene's germline CDR1 is KGHDR and CDR2 SFDVKD. V was pared by 3 bases and J by 7 bases, with 5 bases of the junction left unmatched. CDR3 in amino acids: CATSDGDRGQGGELFF. CDR3 sequence (DNA): TGTGCCACCAGTGATGGGGACAGGGGGCAAGGCGGGGAGCTGTTTTTT.

In its sample, this clonotype was seen a few times. The chain couples TRBV12-3 or TRBV12-4 to TRBJ2-5; a weak D match, TRBD2 (5 bases). The CDR3 is made up of 15 amino acids. V was shortened by 5 bases and J by 5 bases, with 18 bases between the two germline ends. CDR3 amino acids: CASSPRAGRGETQYF. CDR3 nucleotide sequence: TGTGCCAGCAGTCCGCGTGCAGGCCGAGGGGAGACCCAGTACTTC.

V usage is TRBV7-9 and J usage is TRBJ1-1; D not certain. Germline V gives CDR1 SEHNR, CDR2 FQNEAQ (reference sequence). V gave up 2 bases and J gave up 1 base, with 5 bases separating them. The CDR3 covers 13 residues. The CDR3 nucleotides read TGTGCCAGCAGCTTACCGGCGAACACTGAAGCTTTCTTT. It encodes CASSLPANTEAFF.

The J gene is TRBJ2-1, the V gene TRBV7-9; TRBD2 matches at 7 bases. The CDR3 covers 13 residues. V lost 5 bases, J lost 9 bases, and 7 bases stayed unmatched. Per the germline V gene, CDR1 is SEHNR and CDR2 is FQNEAQ (reference sequence). The chain's CDR3 is CASSIGLETEQFF. The DNA for the CDR3 is TGTGCCAGCAGCATAGGACTAGAAACTGAGCAGTTCTTC.

There are many counts of this clonotype. The rearrangement links TRBV29-1 to TRBJ2-1, with 8 positions matching TRBD1. The junction had 14 bases not matched to a gene; V was cut back by 4 bases and J by 0 bases. The germline V gene encodes CDR1 SQVTM and CDR2 ANQGSEA. The CDR3 consists of 18 residues. CDR3 nucleotides: TGCAGCGTTGTAGGAGGACAGGGCGAACCGAGCTCCTACAATGAGCAGTTCTTC. Translation gives CSVVGGQGEPSSYNEQFF.

The sample holds a few counts of this clonotype. The rearrangement joins TRBV4-1 to TRBJ2-3, with D uncertain. The CDR3 has 14 residues. The ends were cut back, 0 bases at V and 0 bases at J, with 4 bases in the middle. Germline loops: CDR1 MGHRA, CDR2 YSYEKL. CDR3 in amino acids: CASSQEGSTDTQYF. The CDR3 DNA reads TGCGCCAGCAGCCAAGAGGGCAGCACAGATACGCAGTATTTT.

This clonotype was seen a handful of times. The rearrangement links TRBV20-1 to TRBJ2-7; D is ambiguous. Germline CDR1 DFQATT, CDR2 SNEGSKA (reference sequence). V gave up 4 bases and J gave up 0 bases, with 4 bases separating them. There are 11 residues in the CDR3. The CDR3 here is CSAKASYEQYF. Written as DNA, the CDR3 is TGCAGTGCTAAGGCCTCCTACGAGCAGTACTTC.

The V and J genes are TRBV6-6 and TRBJ1-2; 7 nucleotides agree with TRBD1. This CDR3 region has 15 residues. Germline values: CDR1 MNHNY, CDR2 SVGAGI (reference sequence). With 5 bases clipped from V and 0 bases from J, the junction kept 6 bases outside the gene matches. CDR3 DNA: TGTGCCAGCAGTCACACCACAGGGGCTAACTATGGCTACACCTTC. Translated, it gives CASSHTTGANYGYTF.